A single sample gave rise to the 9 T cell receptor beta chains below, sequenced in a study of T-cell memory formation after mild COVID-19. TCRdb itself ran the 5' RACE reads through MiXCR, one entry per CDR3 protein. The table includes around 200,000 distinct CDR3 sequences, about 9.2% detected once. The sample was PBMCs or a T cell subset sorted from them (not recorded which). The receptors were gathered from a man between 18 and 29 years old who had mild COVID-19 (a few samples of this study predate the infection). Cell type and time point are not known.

The CDR3 here is CASSLDSIQGGTQYF. CDR3 in DNA: TGTGCCAGCAGCTTAGACAGCATACAAGGGGGGACGCAGTATTTT. This rearrangement joins TRBV11-2 to TRBJ2-3; D possibly matches TRBD1 or TRBD2 (6 bases each). There are 15 residues in the CDR3. Trimming cost V 0 bases and J 9 bases, with 16 bases left between them. Germline V lookup: CDR1 SGHAT, CDR2 FQNNGV.

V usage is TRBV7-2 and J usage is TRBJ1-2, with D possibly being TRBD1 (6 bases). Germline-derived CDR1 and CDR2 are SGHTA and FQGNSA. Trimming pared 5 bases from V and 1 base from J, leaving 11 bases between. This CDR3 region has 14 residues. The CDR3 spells CASSRGQINYGYTF. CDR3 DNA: TGTGCCAGCAGCCGCGGACAGATTAACTATGGCTACACCTTC.

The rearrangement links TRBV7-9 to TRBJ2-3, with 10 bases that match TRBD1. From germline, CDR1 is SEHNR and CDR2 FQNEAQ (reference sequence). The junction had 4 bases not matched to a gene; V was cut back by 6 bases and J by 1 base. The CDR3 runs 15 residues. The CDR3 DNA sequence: TGTGCCAGCAGATCCGGGACAGGGGGCACAGATACGCAGTATTTT. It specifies CASRSGTGGTDTQYF.

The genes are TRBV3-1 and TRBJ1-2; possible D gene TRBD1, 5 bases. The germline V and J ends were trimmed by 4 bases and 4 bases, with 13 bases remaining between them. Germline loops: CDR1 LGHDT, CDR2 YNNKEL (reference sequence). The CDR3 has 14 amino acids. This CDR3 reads CASSLQGLGYGYTF. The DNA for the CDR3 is TGTGCCAGCAGCCTCCAGGGCCTTGGCTATGGCTACACCTTC.

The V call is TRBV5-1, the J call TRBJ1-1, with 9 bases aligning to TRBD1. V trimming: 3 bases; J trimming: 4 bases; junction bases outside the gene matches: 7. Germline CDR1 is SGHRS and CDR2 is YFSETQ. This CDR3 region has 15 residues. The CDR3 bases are TGCGCCAGCAGCTCACAGGGGGCGTTTGGCACTGAAGCTTTCTTT. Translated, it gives CASSSQGAFGTEAFF.

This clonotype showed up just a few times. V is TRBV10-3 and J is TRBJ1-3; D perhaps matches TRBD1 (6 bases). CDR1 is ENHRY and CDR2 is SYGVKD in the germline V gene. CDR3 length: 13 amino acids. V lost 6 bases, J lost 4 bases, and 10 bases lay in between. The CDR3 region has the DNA TGTGCCATCAGACGGACAGACGGAAACACCATATATTTT. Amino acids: CAIRRTDGNTIYF.

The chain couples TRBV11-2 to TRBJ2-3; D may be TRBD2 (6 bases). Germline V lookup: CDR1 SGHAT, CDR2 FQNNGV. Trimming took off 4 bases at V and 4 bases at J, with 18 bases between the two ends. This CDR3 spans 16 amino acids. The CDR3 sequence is CASSYRAGSWSDTQYF. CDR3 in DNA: TGTGCCAGCAGCTACCGGGCGGGGAGTTGGTCAGATACGCAGTATTTT.

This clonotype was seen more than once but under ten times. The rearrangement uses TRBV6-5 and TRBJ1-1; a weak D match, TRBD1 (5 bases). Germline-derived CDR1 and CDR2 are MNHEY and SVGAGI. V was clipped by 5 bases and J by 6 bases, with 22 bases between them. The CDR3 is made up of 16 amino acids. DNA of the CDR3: TGTGCCAGCAGTCAAGGGGTGTTCGGAGGGTTCTCTGAAGCTTTCTTT. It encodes CASSQGVFGGFSEAFF.

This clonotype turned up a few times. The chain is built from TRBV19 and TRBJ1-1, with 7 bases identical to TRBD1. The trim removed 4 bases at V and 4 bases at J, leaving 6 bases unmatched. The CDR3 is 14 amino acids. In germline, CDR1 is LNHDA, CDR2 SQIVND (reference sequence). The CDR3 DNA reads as TGTGCCAGTAGTACACAGGGGTGGGCCACTGAAGCTTTCTTT. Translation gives CASSTQGWATEAFF.